The rows below give T cell receptor beta chains drawn from one sample of a study of blood T cell repertoires in COVID-19. The assay was immunoSEQ multiplex PCR, and TCRdb's table has in-frame clones only and misses some. The table has fewer than 350,000 clones, around 85% seen once; the top ten hold 12%. The sequenced sample was peripheral blood. Receptors were obtained from a woman aged 30 to 39 with COVID-19, enrolled during active disease. CDR3s include the opening cysteine and the closing phenylalanine or tryptophan. The order of the fields is CDR3 length, D gene, clone size, V gene, J gene, CDR3 DNA, CDR3 protein. A D gene is named only where the DNA matches it firmly. Size is omitted from some rows. Given values are once, few, many or a class for expanded clones.

len: 14; d_gene: -; abundance: -; v_gene: TRBV4-1; j_gene: TRBJ1-2; CDR3nt: TGCGCCAGCAGCCAAGGTGGGTGGCAGGATGGCTACACCTTC; CDR3aa: CASSQGGWQDGYTF
len: 18; d_gene: TRBD1; abundance: few; v_gene: TRBV7-8; j_gene: TRBJ1-5; CDR3nt: TGTGCCAGCAACCAACTGGGCGGACAGGGCGTTGGCAATCAGCCCCAGCATTTT; CDR3aa: CASNQLGGQGVGNQPQHF
len: 14; d_gene: -; abundance: -; v_gene: TRBV27; j_gene: TRBJ2-2; CDR3nt: TGTGCCAGCAGTTTAGGGGGGTTCACCGGGGAGCTGTTTTTT; CDR3aa: CASSLGGFTGELFF
len: 14; d_gene: -; abundance: -; v_gene: TRBV7-9; j_gene: TRBJ2-3; CDR3nt: TGTGCCAGCACTTGGAGCGGTTACACAGATACGCAGTATTTT; CDR3aa: CASTWSGYTDTQYF
len: 17; d_gene: TRBD2; abundance: -; v_gene: TRBV4-1; j_gene: TRBJ2-7; CDR3nt: TGCGCCAGCAGCCAAGGGGAAACTAGCGGGGTCAGCTACGAGCAGTACTTC; CDR3aa: CASSQGETSGVSYEQYF
len: 13; d_gene: -; abundance: few; v_gene: TRBV18; j_gene: TRBJ2-2; CDR3nt: TGTGCCAGCTCACCCTTGAACACCGGGGAGCTGTTTTTT; CDR3aa: CASSPLNTGELFF
len: 16; d_gene: -; abundance: -; v_gene: TRBV2; j_gene: TRBJ1-4; CDR3nt: TGTGCCAGCAGTGTGGCCGCCGGGGGGGGTTTTGAAAAACTGTTTTTT; CDR3aa: CASSVAAGGGFEKLFF
len: 14; d_gene: -; abundance: -; v_gene: TRBV19; j_gene: TRBJ2-1; CDR3nt: TGTGCCAGTAGTATTCAGGGAACTTGGGGTGAGCAGTTCTTC; CDR3aa: CASSIQGTWGEQFF
len: 16; d_gene: TRBD1; abundance: -; v_gene: TRBV23-1; j_gene: TRBJ1-4; CDR3nt: TGCGCCAGCAGTCATCGGACAGGTCCCGCCATGGGGAAACTGTTTTTT; CDR3aa: CASSHRTGPAMGKLFF
len: 15; d_gene: -; abundance: -; v_gene: TRBV5-4; j_gene: TRBJ1-6; CDR3nt: TGTGCCAGCAGCTTTGACAGGAGTTACAATTCACCCCTCCACTTT; CDR3aa: CASSFDRSYNSPLHF
len: 13; d_gene: TRBD1; abundance: -; v_gene: TRBV28; j_gene: TRBJ1-5; CDR3nt: TGTGCCAGCAGCCGGACAGGGACTCAGCCCCAGCATTTT; CDR3aa: CASSRTGTQPQHF
len: 17; d_gene: -; abundance: once; v_gene: TRBV4-1; j_gene: TRBJ2-3; CDR3nt: TGCGCCAGCAGCTCAAAACCACGGCGGGGGCCAACAGATACGCAGTATTTT; CDR3aa: CASSSKPRRGPTDTQYF
len: 15; d_gene: -; abundance: -; v_gene: TRBV11-2; j_gene: TRBJ1-1; CDR3nt: TGTGCCAGCAGCTTAGTCCCAGGCTTGAACACTGAAGCTTTCTTT; CDR3aa: CASSLVPGLNTEAFF
len: 17; d_gene: -; abundance: -; v_gene: TRBV7-6; j_gene: TRBJ1-3; CDR3nt: TGTGCCAGCAGCCCGCAGGGGATGCGGGGGCCTGGAAACACCATATATTTT; CDR3aa: CASSPQGMRGPGNTIYF
len: 19; d_gene: TRBD1; abundance: -; v_gene: TRBV4-1; j_gene: TRBJ2-1; CDR3nt: TGCGCCAGCAGCCTACATCAACCGCTCGGGACAGGGAAGCGAAATGAGCAGTTCTTC; CDR3aa: CASSLHQPLGTGKRNEQFF
len: 14; d_gene: -; abundance: -; v_gene: TRBV7-9; j_gene: TRBJ2-7; CDR3nt: TGTGCCAGCAGCTCCGATCGAGTATACTACGAGCAGTACTTC; CDR3aa: CASSSDRVYYEQYF
len: 14; d_gene: TRBD1; abundance: once; v_gene: TRBV18; j_gene: TRBJ2-1; CDR3nt: TGTGCCAGCTCACCGAGACAGGGCAACAATGAGCAGTTCTTC; CDR3aa: CASSPRQGNNEQFF
len: 15; d_gene: -; abundance: once; v_gene: TRBV15; j_gene: TRBJ2-3; CDR3nt: TGTGCCACCAGCCTCCAGGGGCTGAGCACAGATACGCAGTATTTT; CDR3aa: CATSLQGLSTDTQYF
len: 12; d_gene: -; abundance: -; v_gene: TRBV5-8; j_gene: TRBJ1-4; CDR3nt: TGTGCCAGCAGCTTGCCGGAGTCATGGATGTTTTTT; CDR3aa: CASSLPESWMFF
len: 14; d_gene: TRBD1; abundance: once; v_gene: TRBV6-6; j_gene: TRBJ1-2; CDR3nt: TGTGCCAGCAGTTTGGGACAGACTAACTATGGCTACACCTTC; CDR3aa: CASSLGQTNYGYTF
len: 15; d_gene: -; abundance: -; v_gene: TRBV4-2; j_gene: TRBJ1-1; CDR3nt: TGTGCCAGCAGCCAAGATAGTAGAGGGAGCACTGAAGCTTTCTTT; CDR3aa: CASSQDSRGSTEAFF
len: 13; d_gene: TRBD1; abundance: -; v_gene: TRBV5-1; j_gene: TRBJ1-2; CDR3nt: TGCGCCAGCAGCTACGGACAGGAGTATGGCTACACCTTC; CDR3aa: CASSYGQEYGYTF
len: 13; d_gene: -; abundance: -; v_gene: TRBV6-5; j_gene: TRBJ1-2; CDR3nt: TGTGCCAGCAGTCGGGACTCTAACTATGGCTACACCTTC; CDR3aa: CASSRDSNYGYTF
len: 14; d_gene: TRBD2; abundance: -; v_gene: TRBV7-8; j_gene: TRBJ2-5; CDR3nt: TGTGCCAGCAGCATCGGGGGGGCCAGAGAGACCCAGTACTTC; CDR3aa: CASSIGGARETQYF
len: 11; d_gene: -; abundance: -; v_gene: TRBV29-1; j_gene: TRBJ1-2; CDR3nt: TGCAGCGTTGGTCGAGGGGGAGGCTACACCTTC; CDR3aa: CSVGRGGGYTF
len: 13; d_gene: TRBD1; abundance: -; v_gene: TRBV28; j_gene: TRBJ1-2; CDR3nt: TGTGCCAGCAGCCCCCTGGACAGGGATGGCTACACCTTC; CDR3aa: CASSPLDRDGYTF
len: 14; d_gene: -; abundance: few; v_gene: TRBV4-2; j_gene: TRBJ2-2; CDR3nt: TGTGCCAGCAGCCAAATCCCACTAGTCCGGGAGCTGTTTTTT; CDR3aa: CASSQIPLVRELFF
len: 16; d_gene: -; abundance: once; v_gene: TRBV5-4; j_gene: TRBJ2-1; CDR3nt: TGTGCCAGCAGCTCCGGGGCGGGGGCGGCGTACAATGAGCAGTTCTTC; CDR3aa: CASSSGAGAAYNEQFF
len: 14; d_gene: -; abundance: -; v_gene: TRBV5-1; j_gene: TRBJ1-4; CDR3nt: TGCGCCAGCAGCTGGACTGTAGGCAGTGAAAAACTGTTTTTT; CDR3aa: CASSWTVGSEKLFF
len: 14; d_gene: -; abundance: -; v_gene: TRBV19; j_gene: TRBJ1-1; CDR3nt: TGTGCCAGTAGTCCTCCGGGTGGGAACACTGAAGCTTTCTTT; CDR3aa: CASSPPGGNTEAFF
len: 15; d_gene: -; abundance: -; v_gene: TRBV6-1; j_gene: TRBJ1-5; CDR3nt: TGTGCCGGCAGTGAAATGAGAGGCTTCGATCAGCCCCAGCATTTT; CDR3aa: CAGSEMRGFDQPQHF